Listed below are T cell receptor beta chains from one sample, sequenced in a study of cytomegalovirus exposure and HLA in healthy donors. Here immunoSEQ multiplex PCR was the method, and the copy in TCRdb shows in-frame clones only, minus some. The repertoire holds around 140,000 clones, with roughly 74% as singletons. The specimen sequenced was PBMCs. The source is a woman between 18 and 30 years old in good health and CMV-seropositive. The CDR3 runs from the conserved cysteine through the conserved F or W.

j_gene	v_gene	CDR3aa
TRBJ1-4	TRBV5-1	CASRQGVGNEKLFF
TRBJ2-1	TRBV12-5	CASGFSTSASLYNEQFF
TRBJ1-3	TRBV9	CASSLGQSGNTIYF
TRBJ2-7	TRBV6-1	CASSEAGDPSSYEQYF
TRBJ2-6	TRBV5-1	CASSLVAGGSSGANVLTF
TRBJ1-2	TRBV30	CAWSPGQGSNYGYTF
TRBJ2-5	TRBV5-1	CASSFWTGEGQETQYF
TRBJ1-3	TRBV7-2	CASSLQGQGAGNTIYF
TRBJ1-1	TRBV27	CASSPLGGADTEAFF
TRBJ2-7	TRBV11-1	CASSPAGVRTYEQYF
TRBJ1-2	TRBV4-1	CASSPYHQTLHYYGYTF
TRBJ2-3	TRBV6-4	CASSSSGTDTQYF
NA	TRBV27	CASSRSPRERGYSYEQYF
TRBJ1-2	TRBV6-1	CASSVGRVEGYTF
TRBJ2-7	TRBV7-7	CASSPQTGSYEQYF
TRBJ1-1	TRBV6-1	CASRGTGARAFF
TRBJ1-2	TRBV25-1	CASGTGDDYGYTF
TRBJ2-5	TRBV25-1	CASRDRVQETQYF
TRBJ1-2	TRBV4-1	CASSPPRGANYGYTF
TRBJ2-5	TRBV14	CASSQNLRETQYF
TRBJ1-1	TRBV6-1	CASRQGTGGSFF
TRBJ2-3	TRBV4-3	CASSPRGGPGDTQYF
TRBJ2-5	TRBV28	CASSLGRQETQYF
TRBJ2-4	TRBV5-1	CASSWGDRDENIQYF
TRBJ1-1	TRBV5-4	CASSHQQSLNTEAFF
TRBJ1-5	TRBV18	CASSPPERTGPNQPQHF
TRBJ1-2	TRBV5-4	CASSSVTGDYGYTF
TRBJ1-1	TRBV5-4	CASSLDNQKAFF
TRBJ2-1	TRBV27	CASSPRASGAPEQFF
TRBJ1-3	TRBV5-5	CASSLEQGVNTTYF